This T cell receptor (beta chain) was sequenced in a study of blood T cell repertoires in COVID-19. Seattle patient enrollment occurred during active infection, with longitudinal follow-up thereafter. TCRdb's table, derived via immunoSEQ multiplex PCR, lists solely in-frame clones and lacks some. The top ten clones hold roughly 2.9% of a sample with roughly 310,000 clones, roughly 90% of them seen once. Germline values: CDR1 SGHVS, CDR2 FQNEAQ. This CDR3 region has 14 residues. Between the trimmed V and J ends, which lost 6 bases and 7 bases, there was a span of 18 bases. The rearrangement uses TRBV7-8 and TRBJ1-1, with a weak D call TRBD1 (5 bases). The sequence derives from a woman in her thirties with COVID-19, enrolled during active disease. Sequencing was done on a sample of peripheral blood. DNA for the CDR3: TGTGCCAGCAGTCCCCAGGGCCGGCCAGTTGAAGCTTTCTTT. Translating gives CASSPQGRPVEAFF.